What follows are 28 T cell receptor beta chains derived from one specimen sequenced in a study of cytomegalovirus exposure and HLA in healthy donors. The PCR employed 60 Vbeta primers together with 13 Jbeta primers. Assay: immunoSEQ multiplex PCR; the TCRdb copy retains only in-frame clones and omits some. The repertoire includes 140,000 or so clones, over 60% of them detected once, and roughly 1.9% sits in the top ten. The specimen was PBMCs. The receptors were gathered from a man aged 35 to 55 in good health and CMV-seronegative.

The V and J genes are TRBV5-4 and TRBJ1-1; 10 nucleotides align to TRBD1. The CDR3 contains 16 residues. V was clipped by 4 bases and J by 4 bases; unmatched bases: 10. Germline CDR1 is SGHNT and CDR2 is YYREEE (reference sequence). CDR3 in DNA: TGTGCCAGCAGCCACGGACAGGGGGTGGGGAGCACTGAAGCTTTCTTT. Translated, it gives CASSHGQGVGSTEAFF.

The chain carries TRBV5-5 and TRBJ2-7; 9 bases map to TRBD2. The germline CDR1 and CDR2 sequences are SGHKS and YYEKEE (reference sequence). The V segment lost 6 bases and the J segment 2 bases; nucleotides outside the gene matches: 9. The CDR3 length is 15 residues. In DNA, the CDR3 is TGTGCCAGCAATTTAGCGGGGGCTGTCCCCTACGAGCAGTACTTC. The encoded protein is CASNLAGAVPYEQYF.

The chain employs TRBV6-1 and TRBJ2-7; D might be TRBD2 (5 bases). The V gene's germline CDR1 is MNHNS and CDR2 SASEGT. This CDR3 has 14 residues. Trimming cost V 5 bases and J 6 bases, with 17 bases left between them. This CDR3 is CASSLAGSGGEQYF. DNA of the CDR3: TGTGCCAGCAGTTTAGCCGGGTCTGGAGGCGAGCAGTACTTC.

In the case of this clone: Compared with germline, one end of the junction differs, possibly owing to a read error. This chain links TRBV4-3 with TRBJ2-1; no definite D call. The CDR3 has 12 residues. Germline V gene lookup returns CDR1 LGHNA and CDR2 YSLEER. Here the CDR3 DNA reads TGCGCCAGCAGCCAAGGCTACCATGAGCAGTTCTTC. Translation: CASSQGYHEQFF.

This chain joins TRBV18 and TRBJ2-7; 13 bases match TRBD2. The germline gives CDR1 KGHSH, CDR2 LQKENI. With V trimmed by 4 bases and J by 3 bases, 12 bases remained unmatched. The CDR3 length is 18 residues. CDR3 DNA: TGTGCCAGCTCACGACTAGGACTAGCGGGGGACGTCATCTACGAGCAGTACTTC. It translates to CASSRLGLAGDVIYEQYF.

The CDR3 DNA reads TGTGCCAGCAGCGGTGGGACAGGGGGCTACAATGAGCAGTTCTTC. This gives the protein CASSGGTGGYNEQFF. The rearrangement uses TRBV6-6 and TRBJ2-1, with TRBD1 matching 11 bases. The V gene's germline CDR1 is MNHNY and CDR2 SVGAGI (reference sequence). There are 15 residues in the CDR3. Trimming at V came to 6 bases and at J to 3 bases, leaving 4 bases not matched to a gene.

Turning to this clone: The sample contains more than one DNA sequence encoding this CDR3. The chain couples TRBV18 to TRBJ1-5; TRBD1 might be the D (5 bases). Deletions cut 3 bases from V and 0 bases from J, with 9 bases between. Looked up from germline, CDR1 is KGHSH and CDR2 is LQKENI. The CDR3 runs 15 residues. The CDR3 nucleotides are TGTGCCAGCTCACCTAGGGGATATAGCAATCAGCCCCAGCATTTT. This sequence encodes CASSPRGYSNQPQHF.

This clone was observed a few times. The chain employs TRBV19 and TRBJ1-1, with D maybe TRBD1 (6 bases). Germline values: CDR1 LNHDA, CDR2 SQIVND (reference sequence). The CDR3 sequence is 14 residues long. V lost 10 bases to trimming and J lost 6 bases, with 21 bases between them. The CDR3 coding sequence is TGTGCCACCGGGACCGGGGGGCTTGGGGCTGAAGCTTTCTTT. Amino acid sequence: CATGTGGLGAEAFF.

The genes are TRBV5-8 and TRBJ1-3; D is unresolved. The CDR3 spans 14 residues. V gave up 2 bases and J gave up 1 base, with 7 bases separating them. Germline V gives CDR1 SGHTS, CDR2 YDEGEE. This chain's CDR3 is CASSFEGSGNTIYF. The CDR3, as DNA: TGTGCCAGCAGCTTCGAGGGATCTGGAAACACCATATATTTT.

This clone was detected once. CDR3 sequence reads: CASSLEEGGTQYF. The CDR3 DNA is TGTGCCAGCAGCTTAGAAGAGGGGGGGACTCAGTACTTC. V and J are TRBV11-3 and TRBJ2-4; TRBD2 is a possible D gene (7 bases). The CDR3 is made up of 13 amino acids. V was clipped by 0 bases and J by 12 bases, with 12 bases between them. The germline V gene encodes CDR1 SGHNT and CDR2 YENEEA.

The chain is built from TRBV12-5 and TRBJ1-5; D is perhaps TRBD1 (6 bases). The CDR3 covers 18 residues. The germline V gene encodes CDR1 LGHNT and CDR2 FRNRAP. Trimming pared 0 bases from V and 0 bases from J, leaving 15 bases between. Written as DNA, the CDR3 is TGTGCTAGTGGTTTGGTACTGGCAGGGGCGTATAGCAATCAGCCCCAGCATTTT. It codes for CASGLVLAGAYSNQPQHF.

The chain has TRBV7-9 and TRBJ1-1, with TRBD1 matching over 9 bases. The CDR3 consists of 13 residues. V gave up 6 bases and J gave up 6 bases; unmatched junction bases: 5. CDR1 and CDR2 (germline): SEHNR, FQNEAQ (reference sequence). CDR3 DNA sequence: TGTGCCAGCAGGGCTACAGGGGGCCCTGAAGCTTTCTTT. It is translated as CASRATGGPEAFF. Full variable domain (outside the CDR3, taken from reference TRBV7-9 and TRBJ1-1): DTGVSQNPRHKITKRGQNVTFRCDPISEHNRLYWYRQTLGQGPEFLTYFQNEAQLEKSRLLSDRFSAERPKGSFSTLEIQRTEQGDSAMYLCASRATGGPEAFFGQGTRLTVV.

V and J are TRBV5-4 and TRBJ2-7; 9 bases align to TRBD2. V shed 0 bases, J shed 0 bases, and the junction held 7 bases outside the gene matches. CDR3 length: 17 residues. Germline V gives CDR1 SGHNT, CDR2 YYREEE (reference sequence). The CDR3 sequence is CASSLELLAGSSYEQYF. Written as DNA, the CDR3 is TGTGCCAGCAGCTTGGAACTACTAGCGGGCTCCTCCTACGAGCAGTACTTC.

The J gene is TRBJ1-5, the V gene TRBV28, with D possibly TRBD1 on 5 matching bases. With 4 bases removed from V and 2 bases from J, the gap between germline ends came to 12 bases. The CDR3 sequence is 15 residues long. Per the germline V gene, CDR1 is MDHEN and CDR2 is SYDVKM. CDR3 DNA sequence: TGTGCCAGCAGTTCGGAGGGGATGGGCAATCAGCCCCAGCATTTT. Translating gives CASSSEGMGNQPQHF.

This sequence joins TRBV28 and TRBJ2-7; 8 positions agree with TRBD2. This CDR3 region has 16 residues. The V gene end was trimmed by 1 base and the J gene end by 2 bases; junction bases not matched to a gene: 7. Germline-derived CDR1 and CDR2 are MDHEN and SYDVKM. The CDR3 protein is CASSLLTSAQTYEQYF. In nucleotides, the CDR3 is TGTGCCAGCAGTTTATTGACTAGCGCGCAGACCTACGAGCAGTACTTC.

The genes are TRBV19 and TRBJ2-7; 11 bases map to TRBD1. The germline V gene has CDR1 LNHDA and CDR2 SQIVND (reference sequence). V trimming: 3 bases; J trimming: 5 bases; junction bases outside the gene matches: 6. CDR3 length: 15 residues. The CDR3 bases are TGTGCCAGTAGTATGCCCGGGACAGGGGGTCACGAGCAGTACTTC. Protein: CASSMPGTGGHEQYF.

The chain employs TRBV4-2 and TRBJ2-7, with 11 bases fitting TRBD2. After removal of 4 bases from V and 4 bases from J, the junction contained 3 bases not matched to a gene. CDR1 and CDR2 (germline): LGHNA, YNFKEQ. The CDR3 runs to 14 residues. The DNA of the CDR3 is TGTGCCAGCAGCCGGGGGACTAGCGGTTACGAGCAGTACTTC. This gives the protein CASSRGTSGYEQYF.

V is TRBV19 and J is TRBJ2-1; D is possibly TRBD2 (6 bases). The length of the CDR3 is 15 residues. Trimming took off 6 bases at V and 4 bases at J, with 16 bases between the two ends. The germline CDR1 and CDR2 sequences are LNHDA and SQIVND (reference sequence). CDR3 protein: CASRSGGSVYNEQFF. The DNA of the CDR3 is TGTGCCAGTAGAAGTGGAGGGTCCGTTTACAATGAGCAGTTCTTC.

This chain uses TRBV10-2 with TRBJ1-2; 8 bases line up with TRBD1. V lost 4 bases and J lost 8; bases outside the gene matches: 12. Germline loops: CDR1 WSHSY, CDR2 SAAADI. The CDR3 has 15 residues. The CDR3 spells CASSGSGQASWGYTF. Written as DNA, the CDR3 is TGCGCCAGCAGTGGGTCGGGACAGGCCTCTTGGGGCTACACCTTC.

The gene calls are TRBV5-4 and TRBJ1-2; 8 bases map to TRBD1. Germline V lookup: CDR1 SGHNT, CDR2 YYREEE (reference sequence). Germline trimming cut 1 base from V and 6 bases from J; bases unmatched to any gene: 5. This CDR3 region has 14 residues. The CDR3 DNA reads TGTGCCAGCAGCTTGTGGACAGGGTTTCATGGCTACACCTTC. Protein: CASSLWTGFHGYTF. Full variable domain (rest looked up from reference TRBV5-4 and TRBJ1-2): ETGVTQSPTHLIKTRGQQVTLRCSSQSGHNTVSWYQQALGQGPQFIFQYYREEENGRGNFPPRFSGLQFPNYSSELNVNALELDDSALYLCASSLWTGFHGYTFGSGTRLTVV.

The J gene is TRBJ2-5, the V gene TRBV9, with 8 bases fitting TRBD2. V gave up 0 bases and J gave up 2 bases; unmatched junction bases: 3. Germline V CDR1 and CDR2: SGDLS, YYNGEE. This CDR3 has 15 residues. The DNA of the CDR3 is TGTGCCAGCAGCGTAGCCGGGGGGGCTCAAGAGACCCAGTACTTC. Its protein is CASSVAGGAQETQYF.

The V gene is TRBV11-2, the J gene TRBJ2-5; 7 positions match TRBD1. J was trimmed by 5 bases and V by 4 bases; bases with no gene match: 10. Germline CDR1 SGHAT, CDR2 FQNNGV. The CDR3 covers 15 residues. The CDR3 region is CASSSGGQGSETQYF. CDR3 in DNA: TGTGCCAGCAGCTCAGGGGGTCAGGGGTCGGAGACCCAGTACTTC.

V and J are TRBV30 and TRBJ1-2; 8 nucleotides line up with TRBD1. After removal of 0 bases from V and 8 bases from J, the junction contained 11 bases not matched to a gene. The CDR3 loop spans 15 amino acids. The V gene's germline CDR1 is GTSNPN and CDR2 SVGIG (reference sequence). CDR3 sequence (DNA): TGTGCCTGGAGTGTTGGAAGGACAGGGTCTATAGGCTACACCTTC. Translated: CAWSVGRTGSIGYTF.

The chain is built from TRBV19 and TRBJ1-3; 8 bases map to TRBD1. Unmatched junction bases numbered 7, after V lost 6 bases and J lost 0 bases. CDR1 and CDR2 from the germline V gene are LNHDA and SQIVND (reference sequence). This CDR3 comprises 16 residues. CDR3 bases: TGTGCCAGTAGCAGACAGGGGAGGGACTCTGGAAACACCATATATTTT. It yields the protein CASSRQGRDSGNTIYF.

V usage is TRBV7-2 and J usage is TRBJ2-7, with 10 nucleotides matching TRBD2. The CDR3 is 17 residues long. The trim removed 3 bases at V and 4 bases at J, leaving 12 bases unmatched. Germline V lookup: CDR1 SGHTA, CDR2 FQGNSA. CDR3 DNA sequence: TGTGCCAGCAGCTTTCCAACTAGCGGGGCGAGCTCTTACGAGCAGTACTTC. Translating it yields CASSFPTSGASSYEQYF.

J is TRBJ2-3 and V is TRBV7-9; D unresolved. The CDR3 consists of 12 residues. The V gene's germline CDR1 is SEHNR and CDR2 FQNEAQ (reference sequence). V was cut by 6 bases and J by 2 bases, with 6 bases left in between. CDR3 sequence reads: CASSLYTDTQYF. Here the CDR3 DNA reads TGTGCCAGCAGTCTTTACACAGATACGCAGTATTTT.

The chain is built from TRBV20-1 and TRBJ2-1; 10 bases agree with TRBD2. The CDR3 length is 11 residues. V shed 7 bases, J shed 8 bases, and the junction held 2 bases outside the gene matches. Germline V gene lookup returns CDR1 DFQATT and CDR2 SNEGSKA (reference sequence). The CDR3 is CSVLAGDEQFF. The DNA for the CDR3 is TGCAGTGTTCTAGCGGGAGATGAGCAGTTCTTC.

The CDR3 reads CASCPTQGMNTEAFF. The CDR3 coding sequence is TGTGCCAGCTGTCCAACACAGGGAATGAACACTGAAGCTTTCTTT. V usage is TRBV28 and J usage is TRBJ1-1, with D tentatively TRBD1 (6 bases). From germline, CDR1 is MDHEN and CDR2 SYDVKM. This CDR3 contains 15 residues. Trimming removed 8 bases from V and 0 bases from J, with 16 bases in between.